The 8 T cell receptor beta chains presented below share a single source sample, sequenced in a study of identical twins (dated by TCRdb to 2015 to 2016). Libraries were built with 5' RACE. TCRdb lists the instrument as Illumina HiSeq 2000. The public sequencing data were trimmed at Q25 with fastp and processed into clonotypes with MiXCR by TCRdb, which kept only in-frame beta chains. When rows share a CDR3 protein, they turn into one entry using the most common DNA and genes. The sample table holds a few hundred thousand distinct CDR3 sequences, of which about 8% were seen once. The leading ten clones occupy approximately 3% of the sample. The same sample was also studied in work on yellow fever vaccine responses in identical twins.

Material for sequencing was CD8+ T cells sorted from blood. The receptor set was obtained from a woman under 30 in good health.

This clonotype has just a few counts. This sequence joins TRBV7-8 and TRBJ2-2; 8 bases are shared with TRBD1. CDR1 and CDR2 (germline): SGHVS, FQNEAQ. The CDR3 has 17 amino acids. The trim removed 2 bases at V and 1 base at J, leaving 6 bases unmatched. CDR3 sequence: CASSLPDRAQNTGELFF. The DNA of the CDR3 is TGTGCCAGCAGCTTACCGGACAGGGCACAGAACACCGGGGAGCTGTTTTTT.

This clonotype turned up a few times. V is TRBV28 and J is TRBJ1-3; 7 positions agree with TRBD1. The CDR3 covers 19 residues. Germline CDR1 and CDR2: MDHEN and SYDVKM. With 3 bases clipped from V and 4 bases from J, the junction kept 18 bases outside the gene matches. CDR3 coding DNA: TGTGCCAGCAGTTTTACCCGGCTTCGGAGGGGGCAGTCGGGAAACACCATATATTTT. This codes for CASSFTRLRRGQSGNTIYF.

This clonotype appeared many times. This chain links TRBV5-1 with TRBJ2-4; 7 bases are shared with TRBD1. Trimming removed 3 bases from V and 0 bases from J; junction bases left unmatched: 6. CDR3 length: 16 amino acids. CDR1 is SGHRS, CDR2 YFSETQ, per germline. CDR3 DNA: TGCGCCAGCAGCTCGTCGACAGGGTTAGCCAAAAACATTCAGTACTTC. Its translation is CASSSSTGLAKNIQYF.

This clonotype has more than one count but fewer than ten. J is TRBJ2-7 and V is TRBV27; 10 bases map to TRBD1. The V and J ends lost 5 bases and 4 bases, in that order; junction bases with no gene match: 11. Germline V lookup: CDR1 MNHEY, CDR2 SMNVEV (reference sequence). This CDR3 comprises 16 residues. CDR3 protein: CASSPQGPGQGYEQYF. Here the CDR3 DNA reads TGTGCCAGCAGTCCACAAGGCCCGGGACAGGGGTACGAGCAGTACTTC.

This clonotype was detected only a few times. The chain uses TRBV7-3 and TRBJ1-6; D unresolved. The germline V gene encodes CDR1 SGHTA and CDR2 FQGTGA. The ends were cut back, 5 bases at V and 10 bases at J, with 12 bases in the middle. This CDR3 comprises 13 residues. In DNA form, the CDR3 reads TGTGCCAGCAGCCCCGGCGACGGCTCACCCCTCCACTTT. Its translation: CASSPGDGSPLHF.

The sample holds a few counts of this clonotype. CDR3 nucleotides: TGTGCCACCGAGGGAGATCGCACAGATACGCAGTATTTT. This codes for CATEGDRTDTQYF. V usage is TRBV15 and J usage is TRBJ2-3; D possibly corresponds to TRBD2 (5 bases). CDR1 is LNHNV and CDR2 is YYDKDF in the germline V gene (reference sequence). The CDR3 extends over 13 amino acids. V lost 8 bases to trimming and J lost 1 base, with 10 bases between them.

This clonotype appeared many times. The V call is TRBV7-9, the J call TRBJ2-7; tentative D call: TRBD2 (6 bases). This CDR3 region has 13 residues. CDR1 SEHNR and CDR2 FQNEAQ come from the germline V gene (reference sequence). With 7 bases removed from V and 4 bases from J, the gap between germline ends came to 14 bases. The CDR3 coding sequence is TGTGCCAGCACCTTCCAAAGCGGGTACGAGCAGTACTTC. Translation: CASTFQSGYEQYF.

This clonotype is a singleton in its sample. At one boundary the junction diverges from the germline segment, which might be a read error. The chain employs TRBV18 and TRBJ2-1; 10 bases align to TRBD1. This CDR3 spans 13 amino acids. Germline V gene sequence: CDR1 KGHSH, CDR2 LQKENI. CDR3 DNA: TGTCCCAGCCGGGACAGGGGTTACAATGAGCAGTTCTTC. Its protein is CPSRDRGYNEQFF.